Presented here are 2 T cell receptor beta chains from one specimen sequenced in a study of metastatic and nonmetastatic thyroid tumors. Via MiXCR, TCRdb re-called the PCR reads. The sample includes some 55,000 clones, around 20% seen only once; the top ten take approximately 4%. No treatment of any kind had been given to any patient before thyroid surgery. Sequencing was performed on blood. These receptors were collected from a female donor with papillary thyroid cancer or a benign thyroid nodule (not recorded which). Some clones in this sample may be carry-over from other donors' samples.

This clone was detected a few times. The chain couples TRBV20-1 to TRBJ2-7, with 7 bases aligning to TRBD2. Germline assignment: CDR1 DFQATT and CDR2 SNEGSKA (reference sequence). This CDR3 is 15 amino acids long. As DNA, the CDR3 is TGCATCCTTGTGGGGGGGGAGGCGGTCTCCTACGAGCAGTACTTC. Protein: CILVGGEAVSYEQYF.

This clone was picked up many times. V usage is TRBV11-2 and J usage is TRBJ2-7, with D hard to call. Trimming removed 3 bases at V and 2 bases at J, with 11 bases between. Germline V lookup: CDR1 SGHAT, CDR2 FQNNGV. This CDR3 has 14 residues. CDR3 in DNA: TGTGCCAGCAGCTTTCGAGACGGAGCCTACGAGCAGTACTTC. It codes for CASSFRDGAYEQYF.